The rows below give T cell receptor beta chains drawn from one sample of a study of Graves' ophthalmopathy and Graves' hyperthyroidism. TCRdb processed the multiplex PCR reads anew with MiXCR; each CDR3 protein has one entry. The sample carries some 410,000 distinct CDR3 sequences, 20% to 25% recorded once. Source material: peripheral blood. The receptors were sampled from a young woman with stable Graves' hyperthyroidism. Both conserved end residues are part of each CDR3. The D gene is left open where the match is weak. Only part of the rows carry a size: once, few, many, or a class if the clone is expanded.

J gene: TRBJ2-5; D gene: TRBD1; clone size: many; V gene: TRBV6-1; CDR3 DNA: TGTGCCAGCAGCCCTGAGGGGGCAGGGGAGACCCAGTACTTC; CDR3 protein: CASSPEGAGETQYF
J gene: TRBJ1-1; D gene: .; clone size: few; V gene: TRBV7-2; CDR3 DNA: TGTGCCAGCAGCTTATCGCAGGGTAGGGGTGAAGCTTTCTTT; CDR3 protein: CASSLSQGRGEAFF
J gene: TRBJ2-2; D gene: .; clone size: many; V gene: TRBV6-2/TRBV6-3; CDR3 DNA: TGTGCCAGCAGTTCCTTCGCTAGATCCACCGGGGAGCTGTTTTTT; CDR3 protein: CASSSFARSTGELFF
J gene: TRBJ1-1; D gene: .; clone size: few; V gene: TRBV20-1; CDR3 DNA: TGCGGTGCTAGAGGGGAGTTGAACACTGAAGCTTTCTTT; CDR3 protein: CGARGELNTEAFF
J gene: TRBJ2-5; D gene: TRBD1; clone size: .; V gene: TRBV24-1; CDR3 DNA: TGTGCCACCAGAAAGATCCGGGACAGGGTGGCTGAGACCCAGTACTTC; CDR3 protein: CATRKIRDRVAETQYF
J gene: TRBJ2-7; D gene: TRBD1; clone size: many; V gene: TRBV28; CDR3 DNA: TGTGCCAGCAGTCTAAGGGACAGCCCCTACGAGCAGTACTTC; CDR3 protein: CASSLRDSPYEQYF
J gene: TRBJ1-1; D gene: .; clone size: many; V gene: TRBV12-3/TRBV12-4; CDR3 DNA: TGTGCCAGCAGCCGAACCGGACGAAGCCGGACTGAAGCTTTCTTT; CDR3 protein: CASSRTGRSRTEAFF
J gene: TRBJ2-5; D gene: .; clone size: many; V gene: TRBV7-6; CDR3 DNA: TGTGCCAGCAGCTTAGGAACAGGGTTATTGGAGACCCAGTACTTC; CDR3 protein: CASSLGTGLLETQYF
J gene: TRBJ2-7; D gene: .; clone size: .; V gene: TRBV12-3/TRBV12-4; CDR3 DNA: TGTGCCAGCACCCTAGGGGCGGGGGCCACCTACGAGCAGTACTTC; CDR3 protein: CASTLGAGATYEQYF
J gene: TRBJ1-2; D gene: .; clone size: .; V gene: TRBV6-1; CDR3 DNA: TGTGCCAGCAGTGAAATGGCGTGGAATGGCTACACCTTC; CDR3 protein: CASSEMAWNGYTF
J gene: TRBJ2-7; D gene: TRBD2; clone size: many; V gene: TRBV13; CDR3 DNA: TGTGCCAGCAGCCCCCCCAGCGGGAGACTATACGAGCAGTACTTC; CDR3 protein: CASSPPSGRLYEQYF
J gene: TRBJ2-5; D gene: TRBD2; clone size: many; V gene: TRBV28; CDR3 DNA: TGTGCCAGCAGCTCTCTTGAGCGGGAGGTGAAGACCCAGTACTTC; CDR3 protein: CASSSLEREVKTQYF
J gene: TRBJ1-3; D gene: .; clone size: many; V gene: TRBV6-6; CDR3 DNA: TGTGCCACTCTTGAGAACGGAAGGGGTCCCGGGCCTGGAAACACCATATATTTT; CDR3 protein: CATLENGRGPGPGNTIYF
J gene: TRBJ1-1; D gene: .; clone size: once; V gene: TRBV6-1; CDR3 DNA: TGTGCCAGCGCCAGACAGACGTCGAACACTGAAGCTTTCTTT; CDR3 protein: CASARQTSNTEAFF
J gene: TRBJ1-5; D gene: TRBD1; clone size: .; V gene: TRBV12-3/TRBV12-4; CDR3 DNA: TGTGTCAGCAGCCCCCAAGGACAGGCCACCCAGCATTTT; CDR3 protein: CVSSPQGQATQHF
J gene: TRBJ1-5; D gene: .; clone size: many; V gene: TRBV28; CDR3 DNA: TGTGCCAGCAGTTTTAACGGCCTTAGCAATCAGCCCCAGCATTTT; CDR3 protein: CASSFNGLSNQPQHF
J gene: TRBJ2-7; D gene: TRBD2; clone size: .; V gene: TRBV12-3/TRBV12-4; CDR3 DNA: TGTGCCAGCAGTCCTTCGACTAGCGGCTCGGTATGGTCCTACGAGCAGTACTTC; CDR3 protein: CASSPSTSGSVWSYEQYF
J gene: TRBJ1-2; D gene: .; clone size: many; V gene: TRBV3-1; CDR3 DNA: TGTGCCAGCAGCCAACGGGACAACTATGGCTACACCTTC; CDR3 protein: CASSQRDNYGYTF
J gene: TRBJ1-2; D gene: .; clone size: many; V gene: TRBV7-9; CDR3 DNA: TGTGCCAGCAGCCAAGAAGAAGTAGCCTATGGCTACACCTTC; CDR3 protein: CASSQEEVAYGYTF
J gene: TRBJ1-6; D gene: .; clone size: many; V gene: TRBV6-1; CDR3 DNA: TGTGCCAGCAGCCGAGGGGGAGTGGATTCACCCCTCCACTTT; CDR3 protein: CASSRGGVDSPLHF
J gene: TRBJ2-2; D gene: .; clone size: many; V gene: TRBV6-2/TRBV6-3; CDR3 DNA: TGTGCCAGCAGCCGGGAGATATTGGGGGGGGAGCTGTTTTTT; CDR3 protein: CASSREILGGELFF
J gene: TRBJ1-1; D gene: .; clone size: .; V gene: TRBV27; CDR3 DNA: TGTGCCAGCAGGCTTGGGACGGGGAACACTGAAGCTTTCTTT; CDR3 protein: CASRLGTGNTEAFF
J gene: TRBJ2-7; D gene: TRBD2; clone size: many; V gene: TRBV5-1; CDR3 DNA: TGCGCCAGCAGCATCGGACTAGCGGGAGTGTACGAGCAGTACTTC; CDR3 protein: CASSIGLAGVYEQYF
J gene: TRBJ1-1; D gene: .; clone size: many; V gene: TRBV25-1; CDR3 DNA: TGTGCCAGCAGTGAATTGGGCAGAATTGAAGCTTTCTTT; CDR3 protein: CASSELGRIEAFF
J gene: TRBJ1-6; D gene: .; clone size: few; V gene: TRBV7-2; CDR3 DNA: TGTGCCAGCAGCTTAGAAGGGGGGATCACCCTCCACTTT; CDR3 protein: CASSLEGGITLHF
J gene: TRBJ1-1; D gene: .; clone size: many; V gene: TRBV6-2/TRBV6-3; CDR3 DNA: TGTGCCAGCAGTTTCGGACAGAGCACTGAAGCTTTCTTT; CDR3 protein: CASSFGQSTEAFF